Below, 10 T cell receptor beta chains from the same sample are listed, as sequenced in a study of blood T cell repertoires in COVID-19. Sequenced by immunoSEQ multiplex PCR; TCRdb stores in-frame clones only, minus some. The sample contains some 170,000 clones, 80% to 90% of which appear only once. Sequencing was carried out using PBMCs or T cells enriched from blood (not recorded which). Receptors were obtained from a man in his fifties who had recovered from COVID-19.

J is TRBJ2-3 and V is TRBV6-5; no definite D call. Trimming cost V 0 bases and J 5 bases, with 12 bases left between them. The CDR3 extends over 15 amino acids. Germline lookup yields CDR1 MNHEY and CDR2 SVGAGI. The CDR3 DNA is TGTGCCAGCAGTTACTCGATCTATGGGCGAGATACGCAGTATTTT. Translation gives CASSYSIYGRDTQYF.

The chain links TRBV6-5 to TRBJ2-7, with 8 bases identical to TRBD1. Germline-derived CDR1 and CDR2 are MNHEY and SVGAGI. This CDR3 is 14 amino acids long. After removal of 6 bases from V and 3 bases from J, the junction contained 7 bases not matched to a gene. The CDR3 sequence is CASRLGQAVYEQYF. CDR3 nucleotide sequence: TGTGCCAGCAGGCTGGGACAGGCGGTCTACGAGCAGTACTTC.

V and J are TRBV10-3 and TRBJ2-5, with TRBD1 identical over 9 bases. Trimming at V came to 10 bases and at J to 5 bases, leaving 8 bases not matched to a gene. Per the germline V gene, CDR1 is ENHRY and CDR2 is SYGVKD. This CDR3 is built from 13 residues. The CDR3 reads CATSTGGGETQYF. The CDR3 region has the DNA TGTGCCACCTCAACAGGGGGCGGGGAGACCCAGTACTTC.

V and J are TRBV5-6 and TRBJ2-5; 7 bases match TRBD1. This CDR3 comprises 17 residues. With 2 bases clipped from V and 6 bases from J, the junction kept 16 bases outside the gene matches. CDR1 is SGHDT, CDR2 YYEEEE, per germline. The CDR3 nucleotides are TGTGCCAGCAGCTTAGAAGGTGACAGGGAGAGGAGGAAGACCCAGTACTTC. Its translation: CASSLEGDRERRKTQYF.

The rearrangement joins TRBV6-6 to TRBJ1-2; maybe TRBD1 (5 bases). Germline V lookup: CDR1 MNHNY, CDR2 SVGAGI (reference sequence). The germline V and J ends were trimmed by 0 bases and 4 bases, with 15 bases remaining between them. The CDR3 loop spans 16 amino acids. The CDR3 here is CASSYSTTGRAYGYTF. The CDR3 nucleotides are TGTGCCAGCAGTTACTCGACCACAGGCCGGGCCTATGGCTACACCTTC.

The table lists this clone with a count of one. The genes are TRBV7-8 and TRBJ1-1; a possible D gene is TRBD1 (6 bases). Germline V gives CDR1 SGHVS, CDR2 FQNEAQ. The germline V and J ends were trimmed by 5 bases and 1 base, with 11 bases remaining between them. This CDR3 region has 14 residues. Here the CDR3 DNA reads TGTGCCAGCAGCCCCCGGACAGAGAACACTGAAGCTTTCTTT. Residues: CASSPRTENTEAFF.

The CDR3 region is CATSDAGWRGHNEQFF. CDR3 coding DNA: TGTGCCACCAGTGATGCCGGGTGGCGGGGGCACAATGAGCAGTTCTTC. This sequence joins TRBV24-1 and TRBJ2-1, with a possible D match to TRBD2 (7 bases). V was trimmed by 3 bases and J by 5 bases, leaving 16 bases between them. The CDR3 spans 16 residues. Germline CDR1 KGHDR, CDR2 SFDVKD.

The CDR3 region is CAWRRGQINEQFF. The DNA for the CDR3 is TGTGCCTGGAGGAGGGGACAGATAAATGAGCAGTTCTTC. The gene calls are TRBV30 and TRBJ2-1; 7 positions match TRBD1. From germline, CDR1 is GTSNPN and CDR2 SVGIG (reference sequence). V dropped 3 bases and J dropped 7; count of bases not matched to a gene: 6. This CDR3 contains 13 residues.

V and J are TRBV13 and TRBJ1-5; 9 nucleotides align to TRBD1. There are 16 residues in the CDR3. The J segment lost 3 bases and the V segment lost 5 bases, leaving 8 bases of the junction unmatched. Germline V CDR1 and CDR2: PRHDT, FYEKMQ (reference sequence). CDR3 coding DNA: TGTGCCAGCAGCATACGGACAGGGGCAGACAATCAGCCCCAGCATTTT. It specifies CASSIRTGADNQPQHF.

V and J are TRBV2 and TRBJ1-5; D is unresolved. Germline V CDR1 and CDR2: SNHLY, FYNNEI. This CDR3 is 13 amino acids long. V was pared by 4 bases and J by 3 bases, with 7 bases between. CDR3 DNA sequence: TGTGCCAGCAGTGCGGGAGTCAATCAGCCCCAGCATTTT. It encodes CASSAGVNQPQHF.